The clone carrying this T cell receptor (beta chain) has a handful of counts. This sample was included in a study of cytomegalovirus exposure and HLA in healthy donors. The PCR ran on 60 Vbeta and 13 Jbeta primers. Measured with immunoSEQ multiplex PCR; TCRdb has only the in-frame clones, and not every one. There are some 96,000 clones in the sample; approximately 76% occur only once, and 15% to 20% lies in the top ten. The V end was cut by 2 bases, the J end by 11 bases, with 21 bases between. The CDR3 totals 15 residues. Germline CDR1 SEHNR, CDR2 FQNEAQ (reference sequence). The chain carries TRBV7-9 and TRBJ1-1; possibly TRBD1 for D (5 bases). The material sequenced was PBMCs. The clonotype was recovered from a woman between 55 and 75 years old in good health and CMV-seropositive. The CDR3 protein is CASSLLDGQGGPAFF. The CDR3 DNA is TGTGCCAGCAGCTTACTTGATGGGCAGGGTGGACCCGCTTTCTTT.